This T cell receptor beta chain came from a study of Graves' ophthalmopathy and Graves' hyperthyroidism. Whole-study findings and limits: In predicting ophthalmopathy progression, the model reached 70% to 71% sensitivity and 72.22% specificity.

Additional autoimmune diseases, uncontrolled infections, pregnancy or lactation disqualified patients. The PBMC fraction was derived from about 9.5 ml of fresh peripheral blood. The table lists this clonotype with many counts. No antigen is known for it. For repertoire sequencing, the TCR beta CDR3 regions were amplified from RNA transcripts. Investigators did first-round RT-PCR with HTBI primers, then second-round multiplex PCR. TCRdb re-called the multiplex PCR reads through MiXCR, storing one row per CDR3 protein. The data hold about 210,000 distinct CDR3 sequences, with under 30% observed a single time. The V and J ends lost 3 bases and 11 bases respectively, with 10 bases between them. This CDR3 has 11 amino acids.

The sample consisted of peripheral blood. The V and J genes are TRBV12-3 or TRBV12-4 and TRBJ1-1; D is unclear. This clonotype originated in a man aged 50 or older with Graves' ophthalmopathy. CDR3 coding DNA: TGTGCCAGCAGTTTCAGGAATCGCGCTTTCTTT. This sequence encodes CASSFRNRAFF.